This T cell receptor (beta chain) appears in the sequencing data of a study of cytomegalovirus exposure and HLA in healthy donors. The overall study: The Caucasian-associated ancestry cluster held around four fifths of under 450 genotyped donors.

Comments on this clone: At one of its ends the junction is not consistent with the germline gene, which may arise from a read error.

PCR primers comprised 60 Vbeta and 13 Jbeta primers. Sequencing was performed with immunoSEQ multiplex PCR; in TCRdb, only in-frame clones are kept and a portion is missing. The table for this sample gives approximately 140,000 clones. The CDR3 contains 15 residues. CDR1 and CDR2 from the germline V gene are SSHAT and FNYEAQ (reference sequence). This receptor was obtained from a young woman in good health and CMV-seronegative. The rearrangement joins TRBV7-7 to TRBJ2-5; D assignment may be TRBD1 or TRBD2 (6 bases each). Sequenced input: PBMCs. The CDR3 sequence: CASSLGGLVTETQYF. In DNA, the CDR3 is TGTGCTAGCAGCTTAGGGGGGCTAGTCACAGAGACCCAGTACTTC.